This T cell receptor beta chain was observed in a study of T-cell reconstitution after alpha-beta-depleted transplantation in children. Germline V CDR1 and CDR2: SGHRS, YFSETQ. The V and J ends lost 1 base and 6 bases respectively, with 14 bases between them. The CDR3 loop spans 15 amino acids. Study-level results: The study traced high day-60 TCRbeta diversity in some patients to surviving recipient T cells and thymic progenitors. Several hundred expanded graft clones reportedly gave rise to the alpha-beta T cells present about two months after transplant. T-cell numbers and diversity, one year after transplant, stemmed largely from T cells that were newly produced.

During its preparation, the TCRbeta library received unique molecular identifiers. TCRdb reprocessed the PCR reads with MiXCR, giving one entry per CDR3 protein. Found here are approximately 1,000,000 distinct CDR3 sequences, around 30% of them singletons; the top ten hold 28%. This clonotype was detected a few times. Its antigen is still unknown. The input for sequencing was PBMCs, mostly from graft donor cells, taken 360 days after TCRalphabeta/CD19-depleted stem cell transplant. The chain joins TRBV5-1 to TRBJ1-5; a possible D gene is TRBD1 (5 bases). This clonotype was sampled from a boy less than two years old who had a stem cell transplant for SCID, so the T cells may come from the graft donor. The chain's CDR3 is CASSLFGGIGQPQHF. The DNA of the CDR3 is TGCGCCAGCAGCTTGTTCGGGGGAATAGGTCAGCCCCAGCATTTT. The variable domain in full, completed from reference TRBV5-1 and TRBJ1-5, reads KAGVTQTPRYLIKTRGQQVTLSCSPISGHRSVSWYQQTPGQGLQFLFEYFSETQRNKGNFPGRFSGRQFSNSRSEMNVSTLELGDSALYLCASSLFGGIGQPQHFGDGTRLSIL.